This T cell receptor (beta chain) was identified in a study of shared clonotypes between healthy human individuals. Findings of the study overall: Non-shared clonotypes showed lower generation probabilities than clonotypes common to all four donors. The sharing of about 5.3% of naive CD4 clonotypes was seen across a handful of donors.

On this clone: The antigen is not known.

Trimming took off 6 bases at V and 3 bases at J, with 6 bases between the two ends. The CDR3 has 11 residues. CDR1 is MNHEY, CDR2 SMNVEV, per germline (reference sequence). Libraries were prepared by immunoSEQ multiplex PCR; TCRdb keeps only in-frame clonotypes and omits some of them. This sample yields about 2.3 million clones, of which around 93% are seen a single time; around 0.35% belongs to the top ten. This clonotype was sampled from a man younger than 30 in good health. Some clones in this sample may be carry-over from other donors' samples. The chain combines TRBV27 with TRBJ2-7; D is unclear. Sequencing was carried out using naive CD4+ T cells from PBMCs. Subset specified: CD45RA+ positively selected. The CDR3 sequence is CASRGYYEQYF. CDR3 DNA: TGTGCCAGCAGGGGCTACTACGAGCAGTACTTC.